This TCR beta chain was sequenced in a study of CD8+ T cells in alopecia areata. This clone was counted between two and nine times. V shed 8 bases and J shed 1 base, with 13 bases lying between them. Germline CDR1 reads MDHEN; CDR2 reads SYDVKM. The CDR3 covers 14 residues. Extracted RNA was reverse transcribed into cDNA, the sequencing template. Clones were read by immunoSEQ multiplex PCR, and TCRdb kept only the in-frame ones, dropping some. The sample yields 150,000 or so clones, about 60% seen once. The chain joins TRBV28 to TRBJ2-3; D not resolved. Sequenced input: CD4+ T cells sorted from blood. The TCR originated in a human donor in good health. CDR3 amino acids: CASGRAIGTDTQYF. CDR3 DNA: TGTGCCAGCGGTCGGGCGATAGGCACAGATACGCAGTATTTT.